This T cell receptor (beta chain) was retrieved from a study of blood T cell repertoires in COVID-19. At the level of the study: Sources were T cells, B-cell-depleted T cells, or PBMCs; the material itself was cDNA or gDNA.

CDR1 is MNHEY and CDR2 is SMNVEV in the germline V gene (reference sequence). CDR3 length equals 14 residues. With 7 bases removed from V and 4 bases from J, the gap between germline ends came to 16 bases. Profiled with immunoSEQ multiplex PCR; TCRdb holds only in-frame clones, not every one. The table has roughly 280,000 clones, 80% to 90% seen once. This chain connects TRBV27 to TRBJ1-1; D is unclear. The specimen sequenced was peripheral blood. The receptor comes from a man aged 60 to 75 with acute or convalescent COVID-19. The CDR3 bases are TGTGCCAGCAATAGGCGGGGTACGGGCACTGAAGCTTTCTTT. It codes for CASNRRGTGTEAFF.